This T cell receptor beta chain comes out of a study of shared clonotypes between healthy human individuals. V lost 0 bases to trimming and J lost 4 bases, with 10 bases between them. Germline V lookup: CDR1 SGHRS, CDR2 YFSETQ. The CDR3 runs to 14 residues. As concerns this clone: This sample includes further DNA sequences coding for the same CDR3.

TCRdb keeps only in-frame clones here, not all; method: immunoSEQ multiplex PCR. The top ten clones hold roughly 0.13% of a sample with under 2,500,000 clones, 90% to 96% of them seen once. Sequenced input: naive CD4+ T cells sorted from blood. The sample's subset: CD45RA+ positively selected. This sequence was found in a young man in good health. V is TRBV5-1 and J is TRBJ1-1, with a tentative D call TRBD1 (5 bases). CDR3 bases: TGCGCCAGCAGCTTGGCCGGGGCGGCCACTGAAGCTTTCTTT. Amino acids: CASSLAGAATEAFF. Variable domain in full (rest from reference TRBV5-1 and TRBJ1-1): KAGVTQTPRYLIKTRGQQVTLSCSPISGHRSVSWYQQTPGQGLQFLFEYFSETQRNKGNFPGRFSGRQFSNSRSEMNVSTLELGDSALYLCASSLAGAATEAFFGQGTRLTVV.